This TCR beta chain was identified in a study of cytomegalovirus exposure and HLA in healthy donors. Study-wide results and caveats: A later look showed TCR association rates differing by HLA locus, highest for DRB1 and lowest for HLA-C.

The PCR contained 60 Vbeta and 13 Jbeta primers. Data came from immunoSEQ multiplex PCR; TCRdb stores just in-frame clones and leaves some out. The sample lists fewer than 200,000 clones, 75% to 90% occurring once. Trimming removed 2 bases from V and 1 base from J; junction bases left unmatched: 9. CDR1 is LGHNA, CDR2 YSLEER, per germline. The length of the CDR3 is 17 residues. Turning to this clone: Its matching antigen is unknown.

This clonotype originated in a woman aged 45-65 years in good health and CMV-seropositive. This chain links TRBV4-3 with TRBJ1-2; 8 bases agree with TRBD1. The sample consisted of PBMCs. CDR3 DNA: TGCGCCAGCAGCCAAACTATTCAGGGGGCGGATAACTATGGCTACACCTTC. Translating it yields CASSQTIQGADNYGYTF.